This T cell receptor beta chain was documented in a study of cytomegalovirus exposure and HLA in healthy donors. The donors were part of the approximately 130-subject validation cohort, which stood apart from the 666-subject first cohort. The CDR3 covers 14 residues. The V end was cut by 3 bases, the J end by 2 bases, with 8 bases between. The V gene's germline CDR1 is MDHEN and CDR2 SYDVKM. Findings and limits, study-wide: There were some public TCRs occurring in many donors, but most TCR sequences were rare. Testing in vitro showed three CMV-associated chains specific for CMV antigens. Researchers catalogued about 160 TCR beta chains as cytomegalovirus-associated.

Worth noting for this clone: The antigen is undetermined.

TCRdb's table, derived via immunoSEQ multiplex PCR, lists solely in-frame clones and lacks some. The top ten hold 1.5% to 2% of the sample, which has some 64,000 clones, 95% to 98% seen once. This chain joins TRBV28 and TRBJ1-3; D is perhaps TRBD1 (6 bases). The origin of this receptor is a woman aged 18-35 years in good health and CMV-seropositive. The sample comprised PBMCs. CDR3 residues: CASSFQGTGNTIYF. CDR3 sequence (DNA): TGTGCCAGCAGTTTTCAGGGGACTGGAAACACCATATATTTT.